Sequencing of this T cell receptor beta chain was carried out in a study of technical replicates of blood from a few donors (dated by TCRdb to 2015 to 2018). Receptor amplification or capture employed the immunoSEQ multiplex PCR assay. TCRdb provides this immuneACCESS table in a form limited to in-frame rearrangements. Some clones are lacking; in checked studies, under half of them reflect an unresolved V gene, and why the rest are absent is not known. This sample gives some 81,000 clones in total; about 91% of them show up just once. In total, the top ten clones hold about 0.25% of the sample. In regard to this clone: The antigen this receptor binds is unknown. No base qualities exist here, and no much larger clone lies one base off it.

The TCR originated in a human donor in good health. The sample taken for sequencing was T cells isolated from PBMCs.

The DNA sequence follows: TGTGCCAGCAGTACGGACAGGTTTTATGGCTACACCTTC. It codes for CASSTDRFYGYTF. The V and J genes are TRBV6-6 and TRBJ1-2, and 7 junctional nucleotides match TRBD1. At the junction V is shortened by 5 bases and J by 5 bases; bases outside the gene matches: 5. Looking up the germline V gene (reference sequence) yields CDR1 MNHNY and CDR2 SVGAGI. The CDR3 measures 13 amino acids from cysteine to phenylalanine. The DNA shown is the 39-base CDR3, in frame from base 1.